What follows are 30 T cell receptor beta chains derived from one specimen sequenced in a study of T cell changes during pregnancy in multiple sclerosis. TCRdb's copy holds only in-frame clones and misses some; the assay was immunoSEQ multiplex PCR. The profile covers about 60,000 clones, with 90% appearing a single time and more than 2% taken by the ten largest. Sequenced material: peripheral blood, taken in the second trimester of pregnancy. These receptors all come from a female donor in good health, enrolled as a control in a pregnancy study.

Concerning this clone itself: This sample includes further DNA sequences coding for the same CDR3. As DNA, the CDR3 is TGTGCCAGCAGCCGGGGGGGGTCGTACAATGAGCAGTTCTTC. Protein sequence: CASSRGGSYNEQFF. V is TRBV14 and J is TRBJ2-1, with 7 bases aligning to TRBD2. The CDR3 is 14 amino acids. Trimming took 4 bases from V and 4 from J; bases not matched to a gene: 4. Germline V gene lookup returns CDR1 SGHDN and CDR2 FVKESK.

The V call is TRBV28, the J call TRBJ2-5; D is uncertain. Trimming stripped 3 bases from V and 0 bases from J, with 5 bases between. Germline CDR1 reads MDHEN; CDR2 reads SYDVKM. This CDR3 is 13 amino acids long. In nucleotides, the CDR3 is TGTGCCAGCAGTTTTCAGTACCAAGAGACCCAGTACTTC. As protein: CASSFQYQETQYF.

The rearrangement joins TRBV5-4 to TRBJ2-5, with 7 nucleotides matching TRBD1. Germline V gene lookup returns CDR1 SGHNT and CDR2 YYREEE (reference sequence). Germline trimming cut 4 bases from V and 4 bases from J; bases unmatched to any gene: 10. CDR3 length: 15 residues. The CDR3 bases are TGTGCCAGCAGCCCTCCCGCGACAGGGCCAGAGACCCAGTACTTC. This gives the protein CASSPPATGPETQYF.

This sequence joins TRBV4-1 and TRBJ2-1; TRBD1 matches at 7 bases. This CDR3 region has 15 residues. V shed 0 bases and J 7 bases; nucleotides not matched to a gene: 6. In germline, CDR1 is MGHRA, CDR2 YSYEKL. CDR3 in DNA: TGCGCCAGCAGCCAAGAAAACAGGGGTTCGAATGAGCAGTTCTTC. Encoded protein: CASSQENRGSNEQFF.

This chain uses TRBV27 with TRBJ2-1; D not resolved. The CDR3 consists of 12 residues. The ends were cut back, 6 bases at V and 1 base at J, with 4 bases in the middle. Germline-derived CDR1 and CDR2 are MNHEY and SMNVEV (reference sequence). The CDR3 reads CASSPSYNEQFF. The CDR3 bases are TGTGCCAGCAGCCCTTCCTACAATGAGCAGTTCTTC.

The rearrangement links TRBV7-6 to TRBJ2-7; 11 bases are shared with TRBD2. The ends lost 6 bases at V and 6 bases at J; junction bases unmatched: 7. Looked up from germline, CDR1 is SGHVS and CDR2 is FNYEAQ. The CDR3 totals 14 residues. The CDR3 DNA is TGTGCCAGCAGTCCAACTAGCGGGGGCGGCGAGCAGTACTTC. It specifies CASSPTSGGGEQYF.

This clone was counted once. This chain uses TRBV28 with TRBJ2-3; 9 bases align to TRBD1. This CDR3 is built from 15 residues. CDR1 and CDR2 (germline): MDHEN, SYDVKM. The junction had 5 bases not matched to a gene; V was cut back by 7 bases and J by 0 bases. CDR3 sequence: CASNPDRGSTDTQYF. CDR3 DNA sequence: TGTGCCAGCAACCCGGACAGGGGAAGCACAGATACGCAGTATTTT.

V gene TRBV2 combines with J gene TRBJ2-7, with 7 nucleotides matching TRBD1. CDR1 is SNHLY, CDR2 FYNNEI, per germline. The CDR3 totals 15 residues. Trimming took 5 bases from V and 0 from J; bases not matched to a gene: 7. The CDR3: CASSWDRYNSYEQYF. CDR3 DNA: TGTGCCAGCAGTTGGGACAGATATAACTCCTACGAGCAGTACTTC.

J is TRBJ1-1 and V is TRBV10-3; D call uncertain. Germline-derived CDR1 and CDR2 are ENHRY and SYGVKD. V was pared by 0 bases and J by 6 bases, with 8 bases between. The CDR3 spans 13 residues. CDR3 DNA sequence: TGTGCCATCAGTGAGTCGAGGTCCCCTGAAGCTTTCTTT. It yields the protein CAISESRSPEAFF.

This clone was seen more than once but under ten times. The V gene is TRBV4-1, the J gene TRBJ2-5, with D maybe TRBD1 (6 bases). This CDR3 is built from 13 residues. Germline CDR1 MGHRA, CDR2 YSYEKL. V dropped 2 bases and J dropped 3 bases, with 7 bases sitting between them. DNA of the CDR3: TGCGCCAGCAGCCAAAGGACAGAAGAGACCCAGTACTTC. Its translation is CASSQRTEETQYF.

V gene TRBV5-6 combines with J gene TRBJ1-5, with TRBD1 matching over 11 bases. Looked up from germline, CDR1 is SGHDT and CDR2 is YYEEEE. The V segment lost 4 bases and the J segment 0 bases; nucleotides outside the gene matches: 3. CDR3 length: 16 amino acids. CDR3 sequence (DNA): TGTGCCAGCAGCCAGGGACAGGGGGTTAGCAATCAGCCCCAGCATTTT. It codes for CASSQGQGVSNQPQHF.

The V and J genes are TRBV5-4 and TRBJ2-7; D gene unclear. CDR3 length equals 14 residues. V shed 1 base and J shed 2 bases, with 10 bases lying between them. Germline-derived CDR1 and CDR2 are SGHNT and YYREEE (reference sequence). This CDR3 is CASSLSPQTYEQYF. The CDR3 DNA follows: TGTGCCAGCAGCTTGTCGCCACAGACCTACGAGCAGTACTTC.

The CDR3 region is CASRQTGTRSPLHF. Written as DNA, the CDR3 is TGTGCCAGCAGACAGACAGGGACAAGGTCACCCCTCCACTTT. The gene calls are TRBV5-4 and TRBJ1-6; 7 nucleotides line up with TRBD1. This CDR3 region has 14 residues. Germline values: CDR1 SGHNT, CDR2 YYREEE (reference sequence). After removal of 5 bases from V and 10 bases from J, the junction contained 9 bases not matched to a gene.

The rearrangement links TRBV7-2 to TRBJ1-2; TRBD1 is a possible D gene (6 bases). This CDR3 has 13 residues. Germline loops: CDR1 SGHTA, CDR2 FQGNSA. Trimming removed 4 bases from V and 4 bases from J, with 10 bases in between. CDR3 DNA sequence: TGTGCCAGCAGCTCCGGGACAATCTATGGCTACACCTTC. This translates into CASSSGTIYGYTF.

The V and J genes are TRBV28 and TRBJ2-7; maybe TRBD2 (7 bases). CDR1 and CDR2 (germline): MDHEN, SYDVKM. The CDR3 loop spans 13 amino acids. The ends were cut back, 6 bases at V and 7 bases at J, with 16 bases in the middle. In DNA, the CDR3 is TGTGCCAGCAGGGGGGGGCAGGGTGGAGAGCAGTACTTC. Amino acid sequence: CASRGGQGGEQYF.

This sequence joins TRBV19 and TRBJ2-1; possible D gene TRBD1, 6 bases. Germline-derived CDR1 and CDR2 are LNHDA and SQIVND (reference sequence). Trimming took 10 bases from V and 3 from J, leaving 19 bases between them. The CDR3 extends over 15 amino acids. CDR3 residues: CATRGGLGGYNEQFF. CDR3 bases: TGTGCCACCAGAGGCGGGCTAGGGGGCTACAATGAGCAGTTCTTC.

The table lists this clone with a count of one. The chain recombines TRBV7-2 with TRBJ2-3; TRBD1 matches at 7 bases. The J segment lost 3 bases and the V segment lost 5 bases, leaving 11 bases of the junction unmatched. CDR1 and CDR2 from the germline V gene are SGHTA and FQGNSA. CDR3 length equals 16 residues. CDR3 nucleotide sequence: TGTGCCAGCAGCGTAGGGCACAGGGGTACAACAGATACGCAGTATTTT. This translates into CASSVGHRGTTDTQYF.

The chain carries TRBV30 and TRBJ2-2; 9 bases are shared with TRBD2. Germline V gene sequence: CDR1 GTSNPN, CDR2 SVGIG (reference sequence). CDR3 length: 13 residues. J lost 6 bases, V lost 5 bases, and 4 bases had no gene match. The CDR3 nucleotides read TGTGCCTGGGTTAGCGGGGGCTCCGGGGAGCTGTTTTTT. Amino acids: CAWVSGGSGELFF.

The chain joins TRBV5-4 to TRBJ2-7; D possibly corresponds to TRBD2 (5 bases). The germline V and J ends were trimmed by 4 bases and 2 bases, with 19 bases remaining between them. The CDR3 loop spans 16 amino acids. CDR1 and CDR2 from the germline V gene are SGHNT and YYREEE (reference sequence). This CDR3 is CASSPPGKRQTYEQYF. The CDR3 nucleotides read TGTGCCAGCAGCCCCCCCGGGAAGCGGCAAACCTACGAGCAGTACTTC.

The rearrangement joins TRBV25-1 to TRBJ1-2, with TRBD1 identical over 7 bases. Germline loops: CDR1 MGHDK, CDR2 SYGVNS. V was pared by 0 bases and J by 3 bases, with 4 bases of the junction left unmatched. The CDR3 extends over 15 amino acids. This CDR3 reads CASSEYTGEHYGYTF. The CDR3 coding sequence is TGTGCCAGCAGTGAATATACAGGGGAGCACTATGGCTACACCTTC.

J is TRBJ2-5 and V is TRBV20-1; 7 bases map to TRBD2. With 3 bases clipped from V and 5 bases from J, the junction kept 0 bases outside the gene matches. There are 11 residues in the CDR3. The germline V gene has CDR1 DFQATT and CDR2 SNEGSKA (reference sequence). The CDR3 nucleotides are TGCAGTGCTAGGGGAGGGGAGACCCAGTACTTC. It yields the protein CSARGGETQYF.

This CDR3 is CASRGRQNSNQPQHF. CDR3 in DNA: TGTGCCAGCAGAGGTAGACAGAATAGCAATCAGCCCCAGCATTTT. This rearrangement joins TRBV6-1 to TRBJ1-5; D possibly corresponds to TRBD1 (5 bases). This CDR3 has 15 amino acids. With 6 bases removed from V and 0 bases from J, the gap between germline ends came to 12 bases. Germline V gene data show CDR1 as MNHNS and CDR2 as SASEGT.

The chain combines TRBV18 with TRBJ1-5; a possible D gene is TRBD1 (5 bases). Germline V gene data show CDR1 as KGHSH and CDR2 as LQKENI. Deletions cut 1 base from V and 1 base from J, with 5 bases between. The CDR3 runs to 14 residues. This CDR3 is CASSPQGSNQPQHF. For the CDR3, the DNA is TGTGCCAGCTCACCACAGGGGAGCAATCAGCCCCAGCATTTT. Supplemented by reference TRBV18 and TRBJ1-5, the full variable domain reads NAGVMQNPRHLVRRRGQEARLRCSPMKGHSHVYWYRQLPEEGLKFMVYLQKENIIDESGMPKERFSAEFPKEGPSILRIQQVVRGDSAAYFCASSPQGSNQPQHFGDGTRLSIL.

The chain combines TRBV29-1 with TRBJ1-2, with D perhaps matching TRBD1 (6 bases). V was trimmed by 1 base and J by 4 bases, leaving 13 bases between them. The CDR3 contains 14 residues. CDR1 and CDR2 from the germline V gene are SQVTM and ANQGSEA. In DNA form, the CDR3 reads TGCAGCGTTGAAGCACAGGGCTTAAGCTATGGCTACACCTTC. It codes for CSVEAQGLSYGYTF.

The J gene is TRBJ1-4, the V gene TRBV7-9; 7 nucleotides match TRBD1. The CDR3 consists of 14 residues. The V gene end was trimmed by 8 bases and the J gene end by 3 bases; junction bases not matched to a gene: 6. Germline CDR1 reads SEHNR; CDR2 reads FQNEAQ (reference sequence). The CDR3 loop reads CASGTGVSNEKLFF. The CDR3, as DNA: TGTGCCAGCGGCACAGGGGTATCTAATGAAAAACTGTTTTTT.

V usage is TRBV10-3 and J usage is TRBJ2-1; TRBD2 agrees at 11 bases. V trimming: 4 bases; J trimming: 10 bases; junction bases outside the gene matches: 6. Germline CDR1 is ENHRY and CDR2 is SYGVKD. The CDR3 is made up of 14 amino acids. CDR3 region: CAISVVAGGREQFF. For the CDR3, the DNA is TGTGCCATCAGTGTGGTAGCGGGGGGGCGCGAGCAGTTCTTC.

CDR3 DNA sequence: TGTGCCAGCAGTTACTCCAACTACGAGCAGTACTTC. This translates into CASSYSNYEQYF. This chain joins TRBV6-5 and TRBJ2-7, with unresolved D. V was clipped by 0 bases and J by 3 bases, with 3 bases between them. This CDR3 has 12 residues. Germline values: CDR1 MNHEY, CDR2 SVGAGI.

This chain links TRBV4-2 with TRBJ2-7; D unclear. This CDR3 is built from 13 residues. Trimming cost V 2 bases and J 3 bases, with 8 bases left between them. Germline V gives CDR1 LGHNA, CDR2 YNFKEQ. In DNA form, the CDR3 reads TGTGCCAGCAGCCAACTGACACGCTACGAGCAGTACTTC. It is translated as CASSQLTRYEQYF.

This clone was observed a single time. The J gene is TRBJ1-2, the V gene TRBV30; no definite D call. CDR1 GTSNPN and CDR2 SVGIG come from the germline V gene (reference sequence). This CDR3 spans 14 amino acids. Trimming took 2 bases from V and 8 from J, leaving 18 bases between them. The CDR3 DNA follows: TGTGCCTGGAGTCCGAGGGCCCGGGAGGGAGGCTACACCTTC. Its translation is CAWSPRAREGGYTF. The full variable domain, completed using reference TRBV30 and TRBJ1-2, is SQTIHQWPATLVQPVGSPLSLECTVEGTSNPNLYWYRQAAGRGLQLLFYSVGIGQISSEVPQNLSASRPQDRQFILSSKKLLLSDSGFYLCAWSPRAREGGYTFGSGTRLTVV.

The rearrangement links TRBV29-1 to TRBJ2-6; possible D gene TRBD1, 5 bases. Germline V CDR1 and CDR2: SQVTM, ANQGSEA. Trimming took 4 bases from V and 2 from J, leaving 9 bases between them. The CDR3 extends over 14 amino acids. The CDR3 bases are TGCAGCGTTGCACAGGCCACTGGGGCCAACGTCCTGACTTTC. As protein: CSVAQATGANVLTF.